This TCR beta chain was captured in a study of early T cells in non-severe SARS-CoV-2 infection. Turning to the study itself: The chains were unpaired, and the sequenced material was bulk RNA from unsorted whole blood.

Notes on the study in general: Anti-spike CD8 responses were favored in VDJdb matching, and private and CD4 specificities were missed.

V lost 3 bases to trimming and J lost 2 bases, with 7 bases between them. CDR3 size: 12 residues. The V gene's germline CDR1 is SQVTM and CDR2 ANQGSEA. On this clonotype: What it recognizes is unknown.

Attachment of unique molecular identifiers was made to individual cDNA molecules. MiXCR, applied by TCRdb to the 5' RACE reads, yields one record per CDR3 protein. The sample yields more than 75,000 distinct CDR3 sequences, 12% to 15% seen once. The sequence came from an adult who was a healthcare worker with PCR-confirmed SARS-CoV-2 infection or an uninfected control (not recorded which). The rearrangement links TRBV29-1 to TRBJ2-5; D is perhaps TRBD1 (6 bases). Sample: whole blood. The CDR3 spells CSVDGQQETQYF. The DNA for the CDR3 is TGCAGCGTTGATGGACAGCAAGAGACCCAGTACTTC.